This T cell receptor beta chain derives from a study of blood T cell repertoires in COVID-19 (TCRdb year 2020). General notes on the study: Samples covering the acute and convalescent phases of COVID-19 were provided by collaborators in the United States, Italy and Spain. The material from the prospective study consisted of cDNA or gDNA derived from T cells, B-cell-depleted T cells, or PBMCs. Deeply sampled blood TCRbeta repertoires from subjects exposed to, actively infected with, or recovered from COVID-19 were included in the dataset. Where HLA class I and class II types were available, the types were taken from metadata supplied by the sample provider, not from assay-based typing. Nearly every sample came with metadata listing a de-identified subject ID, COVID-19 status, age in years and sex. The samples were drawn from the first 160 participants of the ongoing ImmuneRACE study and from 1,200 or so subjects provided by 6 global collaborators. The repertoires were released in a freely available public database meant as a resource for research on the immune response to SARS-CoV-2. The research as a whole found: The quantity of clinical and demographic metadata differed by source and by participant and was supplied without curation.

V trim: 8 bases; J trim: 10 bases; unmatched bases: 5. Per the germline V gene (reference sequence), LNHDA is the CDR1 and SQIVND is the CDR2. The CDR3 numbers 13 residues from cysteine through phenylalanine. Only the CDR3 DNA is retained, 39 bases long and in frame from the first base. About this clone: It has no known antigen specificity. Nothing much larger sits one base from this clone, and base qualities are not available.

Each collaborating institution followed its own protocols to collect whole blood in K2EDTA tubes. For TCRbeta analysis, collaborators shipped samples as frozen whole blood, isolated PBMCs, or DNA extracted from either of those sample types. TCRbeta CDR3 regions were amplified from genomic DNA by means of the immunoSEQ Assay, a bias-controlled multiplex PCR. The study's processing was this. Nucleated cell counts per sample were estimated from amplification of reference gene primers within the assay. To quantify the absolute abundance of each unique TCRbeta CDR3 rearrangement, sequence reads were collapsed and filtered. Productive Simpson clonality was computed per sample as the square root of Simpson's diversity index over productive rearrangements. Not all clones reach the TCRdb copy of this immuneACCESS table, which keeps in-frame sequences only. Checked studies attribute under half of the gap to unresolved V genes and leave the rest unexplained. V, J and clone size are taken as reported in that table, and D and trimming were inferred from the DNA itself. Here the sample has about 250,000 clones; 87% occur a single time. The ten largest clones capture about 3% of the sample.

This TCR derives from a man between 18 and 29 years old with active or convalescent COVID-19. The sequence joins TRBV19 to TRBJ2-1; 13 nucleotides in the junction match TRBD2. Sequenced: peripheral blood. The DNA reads TGTGCCAGTCACACGGGACTAGCGGGAGAGCAGTTCTTC. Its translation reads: CASHTGLAGEQFF.